The next 26 T cell receptor beta chains were all read from a single sample in a study of blood T cells in healthy people across ages (dated by TCRdb to the mid-2010s). Receptor amplification or capture employed 5' RACE. Data came from an Illumina HiSeq 2500. A second PCR of roughly 7 to 11 cycles was performed with a sample-barcoded 5' primer and a J-beta primer mix. The public reads were quality trimmed at Q25 with fastp and then assembled into clones with MiXCR by TCRdb, keeping productive beta chains. Each entry is one CDR3 protein sequence, shown with its most common DNA and genes. This sample holds about 1 million distinct CDR3 sequences; more than 35% were observed only once. About 20% of the sample comes from the top ten. Sequencing was performed on blood. The receptors originated from a woman in her sixties or seventies in good health.

The genes are TRBV18 and TRBJ2-5, with 8 bases aligning to TRBD2. The CDR3 extends over 12 amino acids. V was clipped by 8 bases and J by 3 bases; unmatched bases: 2. Per the germline V gene, CDR1 is KGHSH and CDR2 is LQKENI. The CDR3 DNA reads TGTGCCAGCCATAGCGGGGAAGAGACCCAGTACTTC. Its translation: CASHSGEETQYF.

This clonotype was picked up one time. One junction end disagrees with the germline gene, perhaps due to a read error. The chain is built from TRBV5-1 and TRBJ2-2; D gene ambiguous. The germline V gene has CDR1 SGHRS and CDR2 YFSETQ. The CDR3 is 14 amino acids. The CDR3 sequence is CAGSPDAVAGELFF. The CDR3 DNA follows: TGCGCCGGCAGCCCGGACGCGGTGGCCGGGGAGCTGTTTTTT.

The CDR3 region is CASSVGPHGVGLNTEAFF. As DNA, the CDR3 is TGTGCCAGCAGCGTAGGCCCGCATGGGGTAGGTCTGAACACTGAAGCTTTCTTT. The rearrangement joins TRBV9 to TRBJ1-1; no definite D call. Looked up from germline, CDR1 is SGDLS and CDR2 is YYNGEE. V lost 0 bases and J lost 0, with 18 bases in between. This CDR3 is built from 18 residues.

In its sample, this clonotype was seen a few times. The V and J genes are TRBV25-1 and TRBJ2-3; maybe TRBD1 (6 bases). V was trimmed by 3 bases and J by 0 bases, leaving 10 bases between them. The CDR3 sequence is 15 residues long. Germline V gene data show CDR1 as MGHDK and CDR2 as SYGVNS. The CDR3 DNA is TGTGCCAGCAGTGATCCTGGACAGAGCACAGATACGCAGTATTTT. Translation gives CASSDPGQSTDTQYF.

This clonotype showed up many times. The chain uses TRBV29-1 and TRBJ2-4; D uncertain. This CDR3 has 12 residues. V was shortened by 6 bases and J by 1 base, with 7 bases between the two germline ends. In germline, CDR1 is SQVTM, CDR2 ANQGSEA. The chain's CDR3 is CSVLFAKNIQYF. The CDR3 DNA is TGCAGCGTCCTCTTTGCCAAAAACATTCAGTACTTC. Supplemented by reference TRBV29-1 and TRBJ2-4, the full variable domain reads SAVISQKPSRDICQRGTSLTIQCQVDSQVTMMFWYRQQPGQSLTLIATANQGSEATYESGFVIDKFPISRPNLTFSTLTVSNMSPEDSSIYLCSVLFAKNIQYFGAGTRLSVL.

The chain links TRBV5-1 to TRBJ2-7; 8 bases line up with TRBD1. Germline loops: CDR1 SGHRS, CDR2 YFSETQ. V dropped 0 bases and J dropped 0; count of bases not matched to a gene: 8. This CDR3 is 17 amino acids long. The DNA for the CDR3 is TGCGCCAGCAGCTTGGCCACTACAGGGGGACTCTCCTACGAGCAGTACTTC. Protein sequence: CASSLATTGGLSYEQYF.

This clonotype was found a few times. This chain uses TRBV29-1 with TRBJ2-1, with 8 nucleotides matching TRBD2. Germline trimming cut 3 bases from V and 6 bases from J; bases unmatched to any gene: 4. This CDR3 region has 13 residues. Germline assignment: CDR1 SQVTM and CDR2 ANQGSEA. The CDR3 DNA reads as TGCAGCGTTGATAAGCGGGAGTTCAATGAGCAGTTCTTC. This encodes CSVDKREFNEQFF.

The count of this clonotype is one. V and J are TRBV11-3 and TRBJ2-1; TRBD2 aligns across 7 bases. This CDR3 is built from 18 residues. V was clipped by 7 bases and J by 5 bases; unmatched bases: 20. Per germline, CDR1 SGHNT and CDR2 YENEEA. The CDR3 loop is CASNSYTGLAENNNEQFF. The CDR3 region has the DNA TGTGCCAGCAACTCATACACCGGGCTAGCGGAAAATAACAATGAGCAGTTCTTC.

The J gene is TRBJ2-1, the V gene TRBV7-6; 9 bases fit TRBD2. The CDR3 consists of 15 residues. CDR1 is SGHVS, CDR2 FNYEAQ, per germline. V was pared by 4 bases and J by 10 bases, with 11 bases of the junction left unmatched. CDR3 in DNA: TGTGCCAGCAGCTATAGGGCTAGCGGGGCCCCCGAGCAGTTCTTC. Translating it yields CASSYRASGAPEQFF.

This clonotype has just a few counts. The chain carries TRBV4-1 and TRBJ2-3, with 7 bases lining up with TRBD2. Germline V lookup: CDR1 MGHRA, CDR2 YSYEKL. The CDR3 contains 18 residues. Trimming took 1 base from V and 3 from J; bases not matched to a gene: 13. The CDR3 sequence is CASSQVASAGAVTDTQYF. The CDR3 nucleotides are TGCGCCAGCAGCCAAGTGGCCAGCGCGGGAGCGGTGACAGATACGCAGTATTTT.

V is TRBV3-1 and J is TRBJ2-5, with no clear D. The CDR3 length is 16 residues. Germline CDR1 reads LGHDT; CDR2 reads YNNKEL (reference sequence). With 5 bases removed from V and 4 bases from J, the gap between germline ends came to 20 bases. In DNA form, the CDR3 reads TGTGCCAGCAGCACTGCTGACGGCGGTATGGGAGAGACCCAGTACTTC. As protein: CASSTADGGMGETQYF.

This chain uses TRBV27 with TRBJ2-7; D is unclear. The germline CDR1 and CDR2 sequences are MNHEY and SMNVEV (reference sequence). The CDR3 is 14 residues long. With 5 bases removed from V and 2 bases from J, the gap between germline ends came to 13 bases. DNA for the CDR3: TGTGCCAGCAGTCAAACCACGACACCCTACGAGCAGTACTTC. Its translation: CASSQTTTPYEQYF.

This clonotype was seen only a few times. The chain has TRBV7-9 and TRBJ1-2; weak D call: TRBD1 (6 bases). Germline CDR1 reads SEHNR; CDR2 reads FQNEAQ (reference sequence). Trimming removed 0 bases at V and 7 bases at J, with 15 bases between. CDR3 size: 15 residues. The CDR3 nucleotides are TGTGCCAGCAGCTTAGCGTCTGGGGGGCAGAGTGGCTACACCTTC. This codes for CASSLASGGQSGYTF.

Of note for this clonotype: A read error may be the cause here, since a much bigger clone is one base away. The chain uses TRBV7-2 and TRBJ2-5; D might be TRBD2 (5 bases). The CDR3 covers 14 residues. Germline V gene lookup returns CDR1 SGHTA and CDR2 FQGNSA. The CDR3 sequence: CAGSPTRYQETQYF. CDR3 nucleotide sequence: TGTGCCGGCAGCCCTACTAGGTACCAAGAGACCCAGTACTTC.

This clonotype was found a few times. V gene TRBV7-9 combines with J gene TRBJ2-7, with D hard to call. The CDR3 has 12 amino acids. Germline V lookup: CDR1 SEHNR, CDR2 FQNEAQ (reference sequence). Trimming left V 4 bases short and J 4 bases short, with 8 bases between. The CDR3 bases are TGTGCCAGCAGCTCCCGGAGATACGAGCAGTACTTC. Translating it yields CASSSRRYEQYF.

The chain carries TRBV4-1 and TRBJ2-1; D possibly uses TRBD1 or TRBD2 (5 bases each). V was trimmed by 4 bases and J by 10 bases, leaving 17 bases between them. Germline-derived CDR1 and CDR2 are MGHRA and YSYEKL. CDR3 length: 14 amino acids. The CDR3 coding sequence is TGCGCCAGCAGCCGAGACTTGGGGGTTAGGGAGCAGTTCTTC. This codes for CASSRDLGVREQFF.

This clonotype was recorded a few times. This chain connects TRBV11-1 to TRBJ2-3, with D perhaps matching TRBD2 (5 bases). Trimming cost V 1 base and J 2 bases, with 13 bases left between them. The CDR3 sequence is 16 residues long. The germline V gene has CDR1 SGHAT and CDR2 FQDESV (reference sequence). The CDR3 region is CASSLVRGAHTDTQYF. Written as DNA, the CDR3 is TGTGCCAGCAGCTTAGTACGGGGTGCCCACACAGATACGCAGTATTTT.

This chain connects TRBV5-1 to TRBJ2-3; TRBD1 agrees at 7 bases. Germline V gene data show CDR1 as SGHRS and CDR2 as YFSETQ. The length of the CDR3 is 16 residues. The ends lost 7 bases at V and 0 bases at J; junction bases unmatched: 11. The CDR3 DNA reads TGCGCCAGCGGCTCTTACAGGGGAAGAAGCACAGATACGCAGTATTTT. The encoded protein is CASGSYRGRSTDTQYF.

This clonotype was counted between two and nine times. V usage is TRBV29-1 and J usage is TRBJ1-2; D remains unclear. Germline loops: CDR1 SQVTM, CDR2 ANQGSEA. V lost 2 bases and J lost 6, with 7 bases in between. The CDR3 runs 11 residues. The chain's CDR3 is CSVESRNGYTF. The CDR3 coding sequence is TGCAGCGTTGAATCCAGGAATGGCTACACCTTC.

This clonotype was observed a handful of times. V usage is TRBV5-1 and J usage is TRBJ2-7; D possibly matches TRBD1 or TRBD2 (5 bases each). V was pared by 1 base and J by 7 bases, with 21 bases between. The CDR3 contains 16 residues. Germline CDR1 SGHRS, CDR2 YFSETQ. The CDR3 here is CASSLTPGTALGEQYF. The CDR3 DNA follows: TGCGCCAGCAGCTTGACCCCCGGGACCGCCCTCGGTGAGCAGTACTTC.

This rearrangement joins TRBV6-6 to TRBJ2-1, with D tentatively TRBD2 (6 bases). CDR1 MNHNY and CDR2 SVGAGI come from the germline V gene (reference sequence). The CDR3 has 16 residues. V was trimmed by 2 bases and J by 9 bases, leaving 20 bases between them. CDR3: CASSYPPGGNGGEQFF. CDR3 sequence (DNA): TGTGCCAGCAGTTACCCCCCTGGCGGGAACGGAGGTGAGCAGTTCTTC.

This clonotype was found a few times. CDR3 sequence: CASSLKNDWTYEQYF. The CDR3, as DNA: TGCGCCAGCAGCTTGAAAAACGACTGGACCTACGAGCAGTACTTC. This chain uses TRBV5-1 with TRBJ2-7; D gene unclear. This CDR3 has 15 residues. The germline gives CDR1 SGHRS, CDR2 YFSETQ. Trimming pared 1 base from V and 2 bases from J, leaving 13 bases between.

The chain links TRBV3-1 to TRBJ2-1, with TRBD2 identical over 8 bases. The CDR3 has 15 residues. Germline CDR1 and CDR2: LGHDT and YNNKEL (reference sequence). V shed 1 base, J shed 7 bases, and the junction held 6 bases outside the gene matches. The CDR3 protein is CASSQVILAGNEQFF. In nucleotides, the CDR3 is TGTGCCAGCAGCCAAGTGATTTTAGCGGGGAATGAGCAGTTCTTC.

In its sample, this clonotype was seen a few times. The chain carries TRBV5-1 and TRBJ2-1; TRBD1 might be the D (5 bases). The germline V gene encodes CDR1 SGHRS and CDR2 YFSETQ. The CDR3 length is 14 residues. Deletions cut 3 bases from V and 10 bases from J, with 17 bases between. This CDR3 reads CASSSTRGTREQFF. CDR3 DNA sequence: TGCGCCAGCAGCTCTACAAGGGGTACGAGGGAGCAGTTCTTC.

Here the CDR3 reads CASGRQDYEQYF. CDR3 nucleotide sequence: TGTGCCAGCGGCCGACAGGACTACGAGCAGTACTTC. J is TRBJ2-7 and V is TRBV27; TRBD1 is a possible D gene (6 bases). V lost 8 bases, J lost 3 bases, and 11 bases lay in between. The CDR3 has 12 residues. The V gene's germline CDR1 is MNHEY and CDR2 SMNVEV (reference sequence).

V usage is TRBV30 and J usage is TRBJ2-1; 7 bases line up with TRBD2. The CDR3 has 13 amino acids. Losses at the gene ends were 4 bases for V and 4 bases for J; bases not matched to a gene: 4. From germline, CDR1 is GTSNPN and CDR2 SVGIG (reference sequence). The CDR3 nucleotides read TGTGCCTGGAATGGCGGGAGTTACAATGAGCAGTTCTTC. Translated, it gives CAWNGGSYNEQFF.